This TCR beta chain stems from a study of OX40 agonist ivuxolimab in advanced cancers. This clone was seen a few times. Profiled with immunoSEQ multiplex PCR; TCRdb holds only in-frame clones, not every one. The data contain roughly 66,000 clones, around 90% of them singletons. The germline gives CDR1 MDHEN, CDR2 SYDVKM. The CDR3 contains 14 residues. Trimming took 2 bases from V and 5 from J; bases not matched to a gene: 6. Specimen: CD4+ or CD8+ T cells sorted from blood, collected in a trial of the OX40 agonist ivuxolimab. The genes are TRBV28 and TRBJ2-7; 7 positions match TRBD2. This sequence originates from an adult with an advanced solid tumor such as melanoma, head and neck, liver or kidney cancer. The CDR3 sequence: CASSLGGRGNEQYF. Here the CDR3 DNA reads TGTGCCAGCAGTTTAGGCGGGAGAGGAAACGAGCAGTACTTC. Full variable domain (remainder filled in from reference TRBV28 and TRBJ2-7): DVKVTQSSRYLVKRTGEKVFLECVQDMDHENMFWYRQDPGLGLRLIYFSYDVKMKEKGDIPEGYSVSREKKERFSLILESASTNQTSMYLCASSLGGRGNEQYFGPGTRLTVT.